Given below is one T cell receptor beta chain in context. What it recognizes is unknown. Only in-frame clones appear in the TCRdb table, and some are missing; sequencing was by immunoSEQ multiplex PCR. Here the sample spans approximately 100,000 clones, around 90% being singletons. The data belong to a study of T cell responses to AZD1222 COVID-19 vaccine. Broader study findings: Spike as a whole was targeted by vaccine-associated CD4 TCRs, dominant at 160-218 and 743-854. Clonal diversity was possibly underestimated; the donors were predominantly white British and more often female.

V gave up 2 bases and J gave up 2 bases, with 9 bases separating them. The CDR3 covers 14 residues. Germline values: CDR1 MDHEN, CDR2 SYDVKM. The clonotype comes from an adult in good health. This sample comprised peripheral blood, obtained on day 0 of AZD1222 vaccination. The rearrangement uses TRBV28 and TRBJ1-2; D is unclear. The CDR3 loop reads CASSLEATNYGYTF. As DNA, the CDR3 is TGTGCCAGCAGTTTAGAGGCGACCAACTATGGCTACACCTTC.